In this sample, the clone carrying this TCR beta chain turned up many times. The antigen is unknown. This sample was included in a study of T cells in Graves' hyperthyroidism and ophthalmopathy. Looking at the study overall: Before any treatment, at initial diagnosis, peripheral blood was collected.

General study points: Blood held most thyroid clonotypes expanded above 0.001 frequency. By a 13 V-J model, ophthalmopathy was set apart from stable hyperthyroidism.

The CDR3 loop spans 14 amino acids. Trimming took 4 bases from V and 1 from J, leaving 11 bases between them. Germline lookup yields CDR1 SGHRS and CDR2 YFSETQ. The CDR3 regions of TCR beta were amplified from RNA transcripts. A set of HTBI primers served as the primers for a first-round RT-PCR of the TCR CDR3. TCRdb re-called the multiplex PCR reads through MiXCR, storing one row per CDR3 protein. The sample lists some 600,000 distinct CDR3 sequences, approximately 15% occurring once. The sequence was obtained from a woman aged 30 to 39 with Graves' hyperthyroidism that later progressed to Graves' ophthalmopathy. The chain links TRBV5-1 to TRBJ1-2, with D unresolved. The source material was blood. The CDR3 is CASSPSADNYGYTF. In DNA form, the CDR3 reads TGCGCCAGCAGCCCCTCGGCGGATAACTATGGCTACACCTTC. Full variable domain (missing parts from reference TRBV5-1 and TRBJ1-2): KAGVTQTPRYLIKTRGQQVTLSCSPISGHRSVSWYQQTPGQGLQFLFEYFSETQRNKGNFPGRFSGRQFSNSRSEMNVSTLELGDSALYLCASSPSADNYGYTFGSGTRLTVV.